Below, 9 T cell receptor beta chains from the same sample are listed, as sequenced in a study of cytomegalovirus exposure and HLA in healthy donors. The primer mix had 60 Vbeta and 13 Jbeta primers. Produced via immunoSEQ multiplex PCR; TCRdb's table is partial and in-frame only. The sample has about 160,000 clones; almost 80% are singletons. The material sequenced was PBMCs. The receptors here all came from a male donor in good health and CMV-seronegative.

The chain carries TRBV11-3 and TRBJ2-1; 7 nucleotides match TRBD2. The V gene's germline CDR1 is SGHNT and CDR2 YENEEA. CDR3 size: 18 residues. With 0 bases clipped from V and 1 base from J, the junction kept 9 bases outside the gene matches. CDR3 DNA: TGTGCCAGCAGCTTAGATCACGGGGGGTCGGCGTCCTACAATGAGCAGTTCTTC. It translates to CASSLDHGGSASYNEQFF.

This clone has a handful of counts. The chain uses TRBV28 and TRBJ2-6, with TRBD1 identical over 9 bases. V trimming: 4 bases; J trimming: 1 base; junction bases outside the gene matches: 5. CDR3 size: 17 residues. Germline CDR1 MDHEN, CDR2 SYDVKM. The CDR3 coding sequence is TGTGCCAGCAGTTCGGGACAGGGTATGTCTGGGGCCAACGTCCTGACTTTC. Its translation is CASSSGQGMSGANVLTF.

This chain links TRBV2 with TRBJ2-7, with 9 nucleotides matching TRBD1. The germline V gene encodes CDR1 SNHLY and CDR2 FYNNEI. V was pared by 9 bases and J by 5 bases, with 8 bases of the junction left unmatched. CDR3 length: 13 amino acids. The CDR3 protein is CASLGQGRHEQYF. The CDR3 nucleotides are TGTGCCAGTCTCGGACAGGGGCGGCACGAGCAGTACTTC.

The rearrangement joins TRBV6-5 to TRBJ2-7; 9 bases fit TRBD2. CDR1 MNHEY and CDR2 SVGAGI come from the germline V gene. V was clipped by 7 bases and J by 1 base; unmatched bases: 5. The CDR3 totals 14 residues. Here the CDR3 DNA reads TGTGCCAGCAAGGGGGCGGGAGGGTCCTACGAGCAGTACTTC. Translation: CASKGAGGSYEQYF.

This chain links TRBV29-1 with TRBJ1-1; 9 bases line up with TRBD1. J was trimmed by 4 bases and V by 4 bases; bases with no gene match: 7. Germline V gives CDR1 SQVTM, CDR2 ANQGSEA. CDR3 length equals 14 residues. The CDR3 here is CSVAPGQGTTEAFF. CDR3 nucleotide sequence: TGCAGCGTTGCTCCGGGACAGGGTACCACTGAAGCTTTCTTT.

The chain recombines TRBV6-6 with TRBJ2-3, with D possibly matching TRBD2 (6 bases). The germline V gene has CDR1 MNHNY and CDR2 SVGAGI (reference sequence). V was trimmed by 3 bases and J by 4 bases, leaving 17 bases between them. The CDR3 has 16 amino acids. CDR3: CASSYLGREAPDTQYF. The CDR3 DNA is TGTGCCAGCAGTTATTTGGGCAGGGAGGCCCCAGATACGCAGTATTTT.

This chain joins TRBV11-2 and TRBJ2-7; 7 nucleotides agree with TRBD2. CDR3 length: 14 residues. CDR1 is SGHAT, CDR2 FQNNGV, per germline. The V segment lost 4 bases and the J segment 6 bases; nucleotides outside the gene matches: 9. CDR3 DNA: TGTGCCAGCAGCTCCCTGGGGGGGGAAGGCGAGCAGTACTTC. As protein: CASSSLGGEGEQYF.

V gene TRBV5-1 combines with J gene TRBJ2-3; a possible D gene is TRBD1 (6 bases). The ends were cut back, 0 bases at V and 2 bases at J, with 19 bases in the middle. This CDR3 comprises 18 residues. Germline CDR1 reads SGHRS; CDR2 reads YFSETQ. The CDR3 coding sequence is TGCGCCAGCAGCTTGGGGCAGGGGAATCCACACACCACAGATACGCAGTATTTT. It translates to CASSLGQGNPHTTDTQYF.

The chain has TRBV4-1 and TRBJ2-1; 7 bases map to TRBD2. The V segment lost 1 base and the J segment 2 bases; nucleotides outside the gene matches: 2. The germline gives CDR1 MGHRA, CDR2 YSYEKL. The CDR3 loop spans 15 amino acids. DNA of the CDR3: TGCGCCAGCAGCCAAGGCGCGGGAGCCTACAATGAGCAGTTCTTC. Translated: CASSQGAGAYNEQFF.